The clone carrying this TCR beta chain was detected a few times. TCRdb processed the RT-PCR reads anew with MiXCR; each CDR3 protein has one entry. The table lists about 540,000 distinct CDR3 sequences, under 30% of them singletons, with 2.5% to 3% in the top ten. The entry originates in a study of response to subunit inactivated influenza vaccine. V was trimmed by 0 bases and J by 1 base, leaving 7 bases between them. Germline CDR1 and CDR2: SGHDT and YYEEEE. This CDR3 has 14 residues. These data also featured in a second study, about T cells expressing NK-cell markers. That paper states: What made the TCR beta cDNA was 5'RACE template switching with UMIs. Obtained from sorted CD3+CD56+NKG2C+, CD3+CD56+NKG2C- and CD3+CD56-NKG2C+ T cells were the TCR beta repertoires. Among several donors, these clonotypes also ranked first in the CD3+CD56-NKG2C+ fraction.

This sequence was found in a man aged 50 to 59 who received an inactivated influenza vaccine. This sequence joins TRBV5-6 and TRBJ2-5; D gene ambiguous. This specimen consisted of CD4+ T cells sorted from PBMCs, obtained 11 to 12 days after vaccination. This CDR3 is CASSLGHLQETQYF. DNA for the CDR3: TGTGCCAGCAGCTTGGGTCACCTCCAAGAGACCCAGTACTTC.